Following are 17 T cell receptor beta chains from one sample sequenced in a study of blood T cells in healthy people across ages (dated by TCRdb to between 2015 and 2016). Libraries were made using 5' RACE. The sequencing machine was an Illumina HiSeq 2500. The second PCR ran for about 6 to 11 cycles and used a J-beta primer mix along with a sample-barcoded 5' primer. The public sequencing data were trimmed at Q25 with fastp and processed into clonotypes with MiXCR by TCRdb, which kept only in-frame beta chains. Rows with a matching CDR3 protein are joined into one entry that keeps the most common DNA and genes. This sample comprises about 580,000 distinct CDR3 sequences, under 55% of them detected only once. The top ten hold about 22% of the sample. The sample consisted of blood. The receptor source for this set is a man at least 80 years old in good health.

This clonotype was counted a few times. V and J are TRBV10-1 and TRBJ2-3, with TRBD2 identical over 8 bases. V shed 4 bases, J shed 7 bases, and the junction held 4 bases outside the gene matches. The CDR3 extends over 13 amino acids. CDR1 is WNHNN and CDR2 is SYGVQD in the germline V gene (reference sequence). CDR3 in amino acids: CASSGSGGYTQYF. As DNA, the CDR3 is TGCGCCAGCAGTGGAAGCGGGGGATATACGCAGTATTTT.

V usage is TRBV6-1 and J usage is TRBJ2-7, with 9 nucleotides matching TRBD1. The CDR3 totals 14 residues. The germline CDR1 and CDR2 sequences are MNHNS and SASEGT. V shed 4 bases, J shed 4 bases, and the junction held 5 bases outside the gene matches. The CDR3 bases are TGTGCCAGCAGTGGCGACAGGGGGAGGTACGAGCAGTACTTC. Amino acids: CASSGDRGRYEQYF.

Remarks on this clonotype: This may arise from a read error, as a much more abundant clone is one base away. The chain employs TRBV6-5 and TRBJ2-3, with 13 bases aligning to TRBD2. The germline CDR1 and CDR2 sequences are MNHEY and SVGAGI. There are 18 residues in the CDR3. CDR3 region: CASSYGTSGAGGTDTRYF. CDR3 nucleotide sequence: TGTGCCAGCAGTTACGGGACTAGCGGGGCCGGGGGCACAGATACGCGGTATTTT.

This clonotype was seen at least ten times. The rearrangement joins TRBV6-6 to TRBJ2-1; 7 bases match TRBD1. This CDR3 comprises 15 residues. V lost 2 bases and J lost 8; bases outside the gene matches: 9. CDR1 and CDR2 from the germline V gene are MNHNY and SVGAGI (reference sequence). The CDR3 nucleotides read TGTGCCAGCAGTTACGTTCAGGGGGACCGGTATGAGCAGTTCTTC. This sequence encodes CASSYVQGDRYEQFF.

The chain is built from TRBV7-2 and TRBJ2-7; D is ambiguous. The CDR3 consists of 14 residues. V lost 3 bases and J 0 bases, leaving 9 bases between the germline ends. Germline V gives CDR1 SGHTA, CDR2 FQGNSA. The CDR3 DNA sequence: TGTGCCAGCAGCTTCGCCCAGAGCTCCTACGAGCAGTACTTC. This codes for CASSFAQSSYEQYF.

This clonotype was recorded a few times. The chain recombines TRBV7-3 with TRBJ2-1; D remains ambiguous. CDR1 and CDR2 from the germline V gene are SGHTA and FQGTGA. This CDR3 is 17 amino acids long. V lost 1 base and J 4 bases, leaving 17 bases between the germline ends. The CDR3 sequence: CASSLSRVQLLYNEQFF. The CDR3 nucleotides read TGTGCCAGCAGCTTAAGTAGGGTCCAACTACTATACAATGAGCAGTTCTTC. Full variable domain (outside the CDR3, taken from reference TRBV7-3 and TRBJ2-1): GAGVSQTPSNKVTEKGKYVELRCDPISGHTALYWYRQSLGQGPEFLIYFQGTGAADDSGLPNDRFFAVRPEGSVSTLKIQRTERGDSAVYLCASSLSRVQLLYNEQFFGPGTRLTVL.

V is TRBV28 and J is TRBJ2-7, with D uncertain. With 6 bases removed from V and 7 bases from J, the gap between germline ends came to 16 bases. Germline V gene lookup returns CDR1 MDHEN and CDR2 SYDVKM. This CDR3 has 13 amino acids. The CDR3 DNA sequence: TGTGCCAGCAGCGACTTAACCGAGAGGGAGCAGTACTTC. As protein: CASSDLTEREQYF.

This clonotype was seen more than once but under ten times. The V gene is TRBV20-1, the J gene TRBJ2-3; TRBD2 aligns across 9 bases. The CDR3 runs to 14 residues. Germline V CDR1 and CDR2: DFQATT, SNEGSKA (reference sequence). After removal of 6 bases from V and 5 bases from J, the junction contained 9 bases not matched to a gene. The CDR3: CSASIAGARDTQYF. CDR3 DNA sequence: TGCAGTGCAAGTATAGCGGGAGCAAGAGATACGCAGTATTTT.

To note about this clonotype: This sequence may be a read error, since a much larger clone differs from it by one base. Without the conserved terminal phenylalanine or tryptophan, this CDR3 likely stems from a read error. V and J are TRBV7-2 and TRBJ2-1; TRBD2 matches at 9 bases. The V gene's germline CDR1 is SGHTA and CDR2 FQGNSA. After removal of 4 bases from V and 0 bases from J, the junction contained 4 bases not matched to a gene. There are 16 residues in the CDR3. The CDR3 loop reads CASSSFSGSSYNEQFL. The CDR3 region has the DNA TGTGCCAGCAGCTCCTTTAGCGGGAGCTCCTACAATGAGCAGTTCCTC.

On this clonotype itself: Being one base from a much bigger clone, this may be a read error. V is TRBV27 and J is TRBJ1-2; 7 bases map to TRBD1. The length of the CDR3 is 13 residues. Trimming removed 8 bases from V and 5 bases from J; junction bases left unmatched: 8. Germline-derived CDR1 and CDR2 are MNHEY and SMNVEV (reference sequence). CDR3 in amino acids: CASSNRGGYGYTF. The CDR3 DNA sequence: TGTGCCAGCTCCAACAGGGGTGGTTATGGCTACACCTTC.

The chain has TRBV5-1 and TRBJ2-1; D may be TRBD1 (5 bases). Trimming pared 4 bases from V and 5 bases from J, leaving 10 bases between. Looked up from germline, CDR1 is SGHRS and CDR2 is YFSETQ. The CDR3 runs to 13 residues. CDR3 DNA: TGCGCCAGCAGCAAGGACATGGACAATGAGCAGTTCTTC. Translating gives CASSKDMDNEQFF.

V and J are TRBV20-1 and TRBJ2-7; D is unresolved. Germline V CDR1 and CDR2: DFQATT, SNEGSKA (reference sequence). This CDR3 region has 15 residues. The V end lost 0 bases, the J end lost 0 bases, and 12 bases lay between the germline ends. In DNA form, the CDR3 reads TGCAGTGCTAGAGACCCCAGAATGAACTCCTACGAGCAGTACTTC. Its protein product is CSARDPRMNSYEQYF.

CDR3 DNA sequence: TGTGCCAGCATTTGGAGCGGGGGGACCACAGATACGCAGTATTTT. It encodes CASIWSGGTTDTQYF. The chain is built from TRBV2 and TRBJ2-3, with TRBD2 matching over 9 bases. CDR1 is SNHLY and CDR2 is FYNNEI in the germline V gene. This CDR3 contains 15 residues. V shed 7 bases and J 2 bases; nucleotides not matched to a gene: 7.

In nucleotides, the CDR3 is TGCAGCGTTGAGGTCAACGGGGACACGCAGTATTTT. Residues: CSVEVNGDTQYF. The rearrangement links TRBV29-1 to TRBJ2-3; D possibly uses TRBD1 or TRBD2 (5 bases each). V was pared by 3 bases and J by 9 bases, with 13 bases between. CDR1 is SQVTM, CDR2 ANQGSEA, per germline. The CDR3 runs 12 residues.

The rearrangement joins TRBV20-1 to TRBJ1-4; D might be TRBD1 (6 bases). The CDR3 is 13 residues long. V dropped 3 bases and J dropped 7 bases, with 12 bases sitting between them. Looked up from germline, CDR1 is DFQATT and CDR2 is SNEGSKA (reference sequence). CDR3 amino acids: CSASLGAFEKLFF. CDR3 sequence (DNA): TGCAGTGCTAGTCTGGGGGCGTTTGAAAAACTGTTTTTT.

The chain joins TRBV7-3 to TRBJ2-4; 7 bases fit TRBD1. The CDR3 length is 16 residues. J was trimmed by 0 bases and V by 1 base; bases with no gene match: 3. Germline V gives CDR1 SGHTA, CDR2 FQGTGA. This CDR3 is CASSLRGGLAKNIQYF. The CDR3 nucleotides are TGTGCCAGCAGCTTAAGAGGGGGCCTAGCCAAAAACATTCAGTACTTC. The full variable domain, with the rest looked up from reference TRBV7-3 and TRBJ2-4, is GAGVSQTPSNKVTEKGKYVELRCDPISGHTALYWYRQSLGQGPEFLIYFQGTGAADDSGLPNDRFFAVRPEGSVSTLKIQRTERGDSAVYLCASSLRGGLAKNIQYFGAGTRLSVL.

For the CDR3, the DNA is TGTGCCAGCAGCTTAGAATCCAACACTGAAGCTTTCTTT. Translated: CASSLESNTEAFF. The rearrangement joins TRBV7-9 to TRBJ1-1; D not certain. CDR3 length equals 13 residues. Germline CDR1 and CDR2: SEHNR and FQNEAQ (reference sequence). V lost 1 base, J lost 2 bases, and 5 bases lay in between.